This TCR beta chain was identified during a study of siplizumab effects on memory and regulatory T cells. Study outcomes and limitations: The study found naive T cells seemingly more diverse than memory cells and seemingly major alloresponse contributors. The suppressive capacity of proliferating Tregs from siplizumab cultures remained unconfirmed.

CDR3 length equals 13 residues. CDR1 and CDR2 from the germline V gene are SGHVS and FNYEAQ. The V end was cut by 4 bases, the J end by 5 bases, with 12 bases between. Of note for this clone: Its specificity is unknown.

TCRdb keeps only in-frame clones here, not all; method: immunoSEQ multiplex PCR. The sample yields around 82,000 clones, just over 90% seen once. The sequence derives from a human donor in good health. The rearrangement links TRBV7-6 to TRBJ2-7; D is possibly TRBD2 (5 bases). Sequences were obtained from CD8+ T cells sorted from blood. The CDR3 coding sequence is TGTGCCAGCAGCTCAGCGGACGGCAACGAGCAGTACTTC. Protein sequence: CASSSADGNEQYF.